Shown below are 27 T cell receptor beta chains from a single sample sequenced in a study of blood T cells in healthy people across ages. A second PCR of 7 to 11 cycles used a sample-barcoded 5' primer and a J-beta primer mix. TCRdb used MiXCR to reprocess the 5' RACE reads, holding one entry per CDR3 protein. The repertoire has hundreds of thousands of distinct CDR3 sequences, roughly 25% of them found once; the top ten carry more than 8.5%. Another study also made use of these data, one on T cells of mothers and their children.

Sequenced sample: blood. The receptors shown here come from a boy between 10 and 17 years old in good health.

This sequence joins TRBV11-2 and TRBJ2-1; the match to TRBD2 covers 10 bases. The CDR3 has 17 amino acids. In germline, CDR1 is SGHAT, CDR2 FQNNGV. J gave up 4 bases and V 2 bases, and 8 bases lay outside the gene matches. The CDR3 DNA sequence: TGTGCCAGCAGCTTATACCGACTAGCGGGTACTTACAATGAGCAGTTCTTC. It yields the protein CASSLYRLAGTYNEQFF. The full variable domain, rest sourced from reference TRBV11-2 and TRBJ2-1, is EAGVAQSPRYKIIEKRQSVAFWCNPISGHATLYWYQQILGQGPKLLIQFQNNGVVDDSQLPKDRFSAERLKGVDSTLKIQPAKLEDSAVYLCASSLYRLAGTYNEQFFGPGTRLTVL.

The gene calls are TRBV29-1 and TRBJ2-7; TRBD1 or TRBD2 may be the D gene (5 bases each). Germline CDR1 and CDR2: SQVTM and ANQGSEA. The CDR3 consists of 15 residues. V lost 3 bases, J lost 4 bases, and 19 bases lay in between. For the CDR3, the DNA is TGCAGCGTTGAGGACCCCGGGACGGACTCTTACGAGCAGTACTTC. Its protein is CSVEDPGTDSYEQYF.

This clonotype has just a few counts. As the CDR3 is not closed by the conserved phenylalanine or tryptophan, this likely results from a read error. This chain uses TRBV20-1 with TRBJ2-5; D is uncertain. Deletions cut 6 bases from V and 1 base from J, with 9 bases between. CDR1 is DFQATT and CDR2 is SNEGSKA in the germline V gene (reference sequence). This CDR3 comprises 12 residues. The CDR3 region has the DNA TGCAGTGCCCTCAGAGTCCAAGAGACCCAGTACCTC. Translated: CSALRVQETQYL.

J is TRBJ1-6 and V is TRBV7-3; perhaps TRBD1 as D (6 bases). CDR1 and CDR2 (germline): SGHTA, FQGTGA. The CDR3 contains 14 residues. V lost 4 bases, J lost 10 bases, and 14 bases lay in between. This CDR3 reads CASSSGQRGSPLHF. The CDR3 nucleotides are TGTGCCAGCAGCTCCGGACAGCGAGGCTCACCCCTCCACTTT.

The rearrangement links TRBV10-3 to TRBJ1-1; TRBD1 matches at 8 bases. Per germline, CDR1 ENHRY and CDR2 SYGVKD. V was pared by 6 bases and J by 2 bases, with 8 bases of the junction left unmatched. The CDR3 is made up of 15 amino acids. The CDR3 DNA is TGTGCCATCAGGGGGGGACAGGATCTAAACACTGAAGCTTTCTTT. It yields the protein CAIRGGQDLNTEAFF.

The chain employs TRBV29-1 and TRBJ1-1; TRBD1 might be the D (5 bases). From germline, CDR1 is SQVTM and CDR2 ANQGSEA. V was cut by 5 bases and J by 5 bases, with 15 bases left in between. The CDR3 runs to 13 residues. CDR3 sequence: CSVWGVGETEAFF. CDR3 in DNA: TGCAGCGTTTGGGGTGTGGGGGAGACTGAAGCTTTCTTT.

This clonotype was recorded a few times. The chain uses TRBV14 and TRBJ2-3; no definite D call. The CDR3 has 12 residues. Germline CDR1 SGHDN, CDR2 FVKESK. V lost 4 bases, J lost 7 bases, and 9 bases lay in between. The CDR3 DNA reads as TGTGCCAGCAGCCGTCGTGAGAATACGCAGTATTTT. Amino acids: CASSRRENTQYF.

This clonotype has more than one count but fewer than ten. The J gene is TRBJ2-5, the V gene TRBV7-9; D gene unclear. The J call may be incorrect, as the DNA end agrees better with TRBJ2-1. This CDR3 is built from 11 residues. Germline V gives CDR1 SEHNR, CDR2 FQNEAQ (reference sequence). For the CDR3, the DNA is TGTGCCAGCAGCTTATCCCCTGAGCAGTTCTTC. This encodes CASSLSPEQFF.

The table lists this clonotype with a few counts. The chain recombines TRBV20-1 with TRBJ1-6; D is unclear. Germline V gene sequence: CDR1 DFQATT, CDR2 SNEGSKA (reference sequence). Trimming cost V 3 bases and J 1 base, with 4 bases left between them. This CDR3 is 13 amino acids long. The chain's CDR3 is CSARRSYNSPLHF. CDR3 coding DNA: TGCAGTGCTAGGAGGTCCTATAATTCACCCCTCCACTTT.

This clonotype showed up just a few times. The rearrangement joins TRBV13 to TRBJ2-3; D not resolved. CDR3 length equals 14 residues. V was pared by 2 bases and J by 5 bases, with 11 bases between. The germline V gene encodes CDR1 PRHDT and CDR2 FYEKMQ (reference sequence). CDR3 DNA sequence: TGTGCCAGCAGCTTAAGGGAAACTATAGATACGCAGTATTTT. Translated, it gives CASSLRETIDTQYF.

This chain uses TRBV20-1 with TRBJ1-2, with 7 bases identical to TRBD1. Germline CDR1 and CDR2: DFQATT and SNEGSKA (reference sequence). Trimming cost V 1 base and J 3 bases; bases outside gene matches: 5. The CDR3 length is 14 residues. Here the CDR3 reads CSARAGQSYYGYTF. The CDR3 coding sequence is TGCAGTGCTAGAGCGGGACAGAGCTACTATGGCTACACCTTC.

This clonotype was seen a few times. The chain combines TRBV20-1 with TRBJ1-2, with 8 bases fitting TRBD1. The trim removed 0 bases at V and 5 bases at J, leaving 8 bases unmatched. The CDR3 runs to 15 residues. The germline gives CDR1 DFQATT, CDR2 SNEGSKA (reference sequence). The CDR3 loop is CSARDWSGGEYGYTF. Written as DNA, the CDR3 is TGCAGTGCTAGAGATTGGTCAGGGGGCGAATATGGCTACACCTTC.

The chain uses TRBV7-3 and TRBJ2-2; weak D call: TRBD2 (6 bases). Trimming pared 5 bases from V and 0 bases from J, leaving 13 bases between. CDR1 is SGHTA and CDR2 is FQGTGA in the germline V gene. The CDR3 sequence is 16 residues long. The CDR3 sequence is CASSVMDYPNTGELFF. The DNA of the CDR3 is TGTGCCAGCAGCGTTATGGACTACCCGAACACCGGGGAGCTGTTTTTT.

This chain joins TRBV5-1 and TRBJ2-5; 11 bases align to TRBD2. The closer fit of TRBJ2-1 to the DNA end suggests the J call may be wrong. The germline CDR1 and CDR2 sequences are SGHRS and YFSETQ. The CDR3 has 16 residues. In nucleotides, the CDR3 is TGCGCCAGCAGCTTGGTAACTAGCGGGAGTGGGAATGAGCAGTTCTTC. Its translation: CASSLVTSGSGNEQFF.

This clonotype occurred a few times. V and J are TRBV7-9 and TRBJ1-2, with 8 bases matching TRBD1. The CDR3 runs to 15 residues. Germline V gives CDR1 SEHNR, CDR2 FQNEAQ (reference sequence). The V segment lost 5 bases and the J segment 5 bases; nucleotides outside the gene matches: 10. The CDR3 loop reads CASSQLGQAGYGYTF. The CDR3, as DNA: TGTGCCAGCAGCCAATTGGGACAGGCTGGGTATGGCTACACCTTC.

In this sample, this clonotype turned up a few times. V usage is TRBV28 and J usage is TRBJ2-5; D gene unclear. This CDR3 is 13 amino acids long. The V and J ends lost 5 bases and 0 bases respectively, with 7 bases between them. Looked up from germline, CDR1 is MDHEN and CDR2 is SYDVKM. CDR3 residues: CASSNGYQETQYF. The CDR3 region has the DNA TGTGCCAGCAGTAACGGTTACCAAGAGACCCAGTACTTC.

The CDR3 DNA reads as TGTGCCAGCAGCCAGCGGACAGGAAATGAAAAACTGTTTTTT. Protein product: CASSQRTGNEKLFF. This chain uses TRBV7-8 with TRBJ1-4; 7 nucleotides agree with TRBD1. The CDR3 is 14 residues long. V lost 5 bases and J lost 5; bases outside the gene matches: 5. Germline V gene data show CDR1 as SGHVS and CDR2 as FQNEAQ. Using reference TRBV7-8 and TRBJ1-4 for the parts outside the CDR3, the full variable domain is GAGVSQSPRYKVAKRGQDVALRCDPISGHVSLFWYQQALGQGPEFLTYFQNEAQLDKSGLPSDRFFAERPEGSVSTLKIQRTQQEDSAVYLCASSQRTGNEKLFFGSGTQLSVL.

This clonotype was seen once. This chain joins TRBV18 and TRBJ2-7, with TRBD1 as a possible D gene (6 bases). Trimming cost V 2 bases and J 10 bases, with 9 bases left between them. The CDR3 sequence is 11 residues long. The V gene's germline CDR1 is KGHSH and CDR2 LQKENI. This chain's CDR3 is CASSPGDNQYF. CDR3 nucleotides: TGTGCCAGCTCACCAGGGGACAACCAGTACTTC.

This clonotype was counted a few times. The V call is TRBV4-3, the J call TRBJ1-4, with 7 bases matching TRBD1. Germline V gives CDR1 LGHNA, CDR2 YSLEER. The CDR3 extends over 17 amino acids. The V gene end was trimmed by 4 bases and the J gene end by 4 bases; junction bases not matched to a gene: 12. CDR3 amino acids: CASSLGFSGGINEKLFF. The CDR3 bases are TGCGCCAGCAGCCTTGGGTTCTCAGGGGGGATTAATGAAAAACTGTTTTTT.

This chain links TRBV4-1 with TRBJ2-7; tentatively, D is TRBD1 (5 bases). The length of the CDR3 is 14 residues. CDR1 MGHRA and CDR2 YSYEKL come from the germline V gene. The V end was cut by 4 bases, the J end by 2 bases, with 12 bases between. The CDR3 spells CASSLKGPPYEQYF. CDR3 DNA: TGCGCCAGCAGCCTAAAGGGGCCCCCCTACGAGCAGTACTTC.

This clonotype appeared a single time. The chain carries TRBV7-9 and TRBJ2-5; 7 nucleotides agree with TRBD1. The CDR3 sequence is 14 residues long. CDR1 SEHNR and CDR2 FQNEAQ come from the germline V gene (reference sequence). The junction had 5 bases not matched to a gene; V was cut back by 4 bases and J by 3 bases. The CDR3 bases are TGTGCCAGCAGCTACGCCGGGACAGAAGAGACCCAGTACTTC. Protein product: CASSYAGTEETQYF.

The chain uses TRBV5-1 and TRBJ1-3; D perhaps matches TRBD1 (5 bases). Deletions cut 1 base from V and 0 bases from J, with 11 bases between. Per germline, CDR1 SGHRS and CDR2 YFSETQ. The CDR3 runs 16 residues. CDR3 in amino acids: CASSLNLGLSGNTIYF. The CDR3 coding sequence is TGCGCCAGCAGCTTGAATCTGGGACTCTCTGGAAACACCATATATTTT. Combining the CDR3 with reference TRBV5-1 and TRBJ1-3 gives the whole variable domain KAGVTQTPRYLIKTRGQQVTLSCSPISGHRSVSWYQQTPGQGLQFLFEYFSETQRNKGNFPGRFSGRQFSNSRSEMNVSTLELGDSALYLCASSLNLGLSGNTIYFGEGSWLTVV.

J is TRBJ2-7 and V is TRBV4-1, with D possibly TRBD2 on 5 matching bases. The germline V gene encodes CDR1 MGHRA and CDR2 YSYEKL. Between the trimmed V and J ends, which lost 3 bases and 3 bases, there was a span of 15 bases. The CDR3 extends over 15 amino acids. The CDR3 region is CASSQPGTRDYEQYF. The CDR3 DNA sequence: TGCGCCAGCAGCCAGCCGGGCACGAGGGACTACGAGCAGTACTTC.

This clonotype has only a few counts. The chain uses TRBV24-1 and TRBJ2-1; TRBD2 is a possible D gene (7 bases). Germline-derived CDR1 and CDR2 are KGHDR and SFDVKD. There are 15 residues in the CDR3. V shed 2 bases and J shed 7 bases, with 14 bases lying between them. Written as DNA, the CDR3 is TGTGCCACCAGTGATTCCGGCGGGGGCCTTAATGAGCAGTTCTTC. Amino acid sequence: CATSDSGGGLNEQFF.

This chain links TRBV12-3 or TRBV12-4 with TRBJ1-3; a possible D gene is TRBD1 (5 bases). V dropped 6 bases and J dropped 0 bases, with 6 bases sitting between them. This CDR3 comprises 13 residues. The CDR3 is CASSRASGNTIYF. CDR3 in DNA: TGTGCCAGCAGCAGGGCCTCTGGAAACACCATATATTTT.

The chain uses TRBV7-2 and TRBJ1-5, with 7 bases aligning to TRBD1. The ends lost 4 bases at V and 0 bases at J; junction bases unmatched: 6. The germline CDR1 and CDR2 sequences are SGHTA and FQGNSA. CDR3 length: 16 residues. For the CDR3, the DNA is TGTGCCAGCAGCTGGACAGGACCAGTTAGCAATCAGCCCCAGCATTTT. As protein: CASSWTGPVSNQPQHF.

The chain links TRBV28 to TRBJ2-1; TRBD2 is a possible D gene (6 bases). The CDR3 has 17 amino acids. Between the trimmed V and J ends, which lost 1 base and 1 base, there was a span of 14 bases. CDR1 is MDHEN and CDR2 is SYDVKM in the germline V gene. CDR3 protein: CASSLSLERVSYNEQFF. The CDR3 DNA is TGTGCCAGCAGTTTATCGCTCGAGCGGGTTTCCTACAATGAGCAGTTCTTC.